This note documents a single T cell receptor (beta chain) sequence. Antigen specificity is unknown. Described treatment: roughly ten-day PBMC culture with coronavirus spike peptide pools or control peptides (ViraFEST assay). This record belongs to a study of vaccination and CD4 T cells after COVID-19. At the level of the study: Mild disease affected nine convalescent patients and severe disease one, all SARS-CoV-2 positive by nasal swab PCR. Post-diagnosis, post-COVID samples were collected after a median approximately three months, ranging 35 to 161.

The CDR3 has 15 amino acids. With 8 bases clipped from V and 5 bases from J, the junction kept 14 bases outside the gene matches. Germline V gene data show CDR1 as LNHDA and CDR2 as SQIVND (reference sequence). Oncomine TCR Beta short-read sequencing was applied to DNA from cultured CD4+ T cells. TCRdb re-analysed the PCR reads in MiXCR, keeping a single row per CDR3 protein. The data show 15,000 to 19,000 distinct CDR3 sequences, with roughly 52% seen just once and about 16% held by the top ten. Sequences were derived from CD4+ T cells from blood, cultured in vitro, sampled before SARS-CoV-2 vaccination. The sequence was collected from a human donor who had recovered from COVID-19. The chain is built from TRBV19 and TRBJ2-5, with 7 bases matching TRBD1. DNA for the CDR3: TGTGCCAGTTCGACAGGGATCCTTGCTGGTGAGACCCAGTACTTC. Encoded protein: CASSTGILAGETQYF.